This T cell receptor beta chain was recorded in a study of blood T cell repertoires in COVID-19. Study-wide context: In each case, the material was cDNA or gDNA derived from T cells, B-cell-depleted T cells, or PBMCs.

Germline trimming cut 3 bases from V and 6 bases from J; bases unmatched to any gene: 5. The CDR3 loop spans 14 amino acids. Germline values: CDR1 SEHNR, CDR2 FQNEAQ (reference sequence). Authors' methods: Amplification of reference gene primers was used by the study to estimate nucleated cell counts. TCRdb keeps only in-frame clones here, not all; method: immunoSEQ multiplex PCR. V and J calls and clone size are copied from that table; D and trimming were computed from the DNA. The profile shows about 200,000 clones, about 84% of them singletons. The sample comprised peripheral blood. The chain uses TRBV7-9 and TRBJ1-2; TRBD1 aligns across 9 bases. The receptor was derived from a person between 65 and 80 years old with COVID-19, enrolled during active disease. The CDR3 loop is CASSLGQGIDGYTF. CDR3 in DNA: TGTGCCAGCAGCTTGGGACAGGGAATCGATGGCTACACCTTC.